This is a list of T cell receptor beta chains from one sample in a study of T-cell reconstitution after alpha-beta-depleted transplantation in children. TCRdb reprocessed the PCR reads via MiXCR and lists one record per CDR3 protein. The table shows about 980,000 distinct CDR3 sequences, with about 26% occurring only once. Sequencing was performed on PBMCs, mostly from graft donor cells, taken 360 days after TCRalphabeta/CD19-depleted stem cell transplant. Source of these receptors: a boy less than two years old who had a stem cell transplant for SCID, so the T cells may come from the graft donor. Each CDR3 is given with its conserved first and last residue. Each record gives: CDR3 length, J gene, D gene, clone size, V gene, CDR3 DNA, CDR3 protein. D genes are given only for firm matches. Not all rows give a size; the values are once, few, many and, for expanded clones, a class.

12	TRBJ1-5	-	-	TRBV15	TGTGCCACCAGCGGGAGGAATCAGCCCCAGCATTTT	CATSGRNQPQHF
16	TRBJ2-3	-	few	TRBV7-8	TGTGCCAGCAGCTTAGTTGGTAGCGGTAGCACAGATACGCAGTATTTT	CASSLVGSGSTDTQYF
18	TRBJ2-1	TRBD1	-	TRBV28	TGTGCCAGCAGTTTTCCACATCCCCTTTTTACAGGGGAGAATGAGCAGTTCTTC	CASSFPHPLFTGENEQFF
14	TRBJ2-1	-	-	TRBV7-8	TGTGCCAGCAGCTTAGCGGCTTGGGACGGCGAGCAGTTCTTC	CASSLAAWDGEQFF
15	TRBJ1-1	-	-	TRBV12-3/TRBV12-4	TGTGCCAGCAGTTTAGACCGGGCCGGGAACACTGAAGCTTTCTTT	CASSLDRAGNTEAFF
14	TRBJ2-2	-	-	TRBV12-3/TRBV12-4	TGTGCCAGCAGTTCGGCGGGGCGGACCGGGGAGCTGTTTTTT	CASSSAGRTGELFF
15	TRBJ2-5	-	-	TRBV5-1	TGCGCCAGCAGCCCTGGAGGGGGTTACCAAGAGACCCAGTACTTC	CASSPGGGYQETQYF
15	TRBJ2-2	-	-	TRBV18	TGTGCCAGCTCACGGGACCAAACGAACACCGGGGAGCTGTTTTTT	CASSRDQTNTGELFF
16	TRBJ2-6	-	-	TRBV12-3/TRBV12-4	TGTGCCAGCAGCACGACAGGAATCTCTGGGGCCAACGTCCTGACTTTC	CASSTTGISGANVLTF
14	TRBJ2-3	-	-	TRBV6-2/TRBV6-3	TGTGCCAGCAGATCTGCTCCGGGCACAGATACGCAGTATTTT	CASRSAPGTDTQYF
13	TRBJ2-3	-	few	TRBV5-1	TGCGCCAGCAGTGGCACGGATTTGGGTACGCAGTATTTT	CASSGTDLGTQYF
14	TRBJ2-7	-	many	TRBV12-3/TRBV12-4	TGCGCCAGCAGCTTGCAGGGCCTCTCCTACGAGCAGTACTTC	CASSLQGLSYEQYF
13	TRBJ2-7	TRBD1	-	TRBV20-1	TGCAGTGCCCTCAGGGGGCCTAGGGACGAGCAGTACTTC	CSALRGPRDEQYF
14	TRBJ2-7	TRBD1	-	TRBV13	TGTGCCAGCAGCTACCGGGACAGAGAAGACGAGCAGTACTTC	CASSYRDREDEQYF
16	TRBJ2-1	TRBD2	few	TRBV30	TGTGCCTGGAGTGTACGGTCAAGCGGGGTAAGGAATGAGCAGTTCTTC	CAWSVRSSGVRNEQFF
15	TRBJ2-1	TRBD1	-	TRBV6-2/TRBV6-3	TGTGCCAGCTCAAAGGGCGGAATGGGACAGAGAGAGCAGTTCTTC	CASSKGGMGQREQFF